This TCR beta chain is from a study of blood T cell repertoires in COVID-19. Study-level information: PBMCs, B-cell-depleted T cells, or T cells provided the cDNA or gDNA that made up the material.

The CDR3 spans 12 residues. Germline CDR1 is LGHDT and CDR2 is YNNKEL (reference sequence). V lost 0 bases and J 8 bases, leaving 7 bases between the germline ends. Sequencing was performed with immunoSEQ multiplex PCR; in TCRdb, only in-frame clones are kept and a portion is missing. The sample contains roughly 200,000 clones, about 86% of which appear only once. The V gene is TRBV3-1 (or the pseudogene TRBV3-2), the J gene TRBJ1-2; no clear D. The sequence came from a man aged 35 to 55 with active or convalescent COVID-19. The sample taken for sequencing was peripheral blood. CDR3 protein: CASSQDVVGYTF. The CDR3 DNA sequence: TGTGCCAGCAGCCAAGATGTAGTAGGCTACACCTTC.